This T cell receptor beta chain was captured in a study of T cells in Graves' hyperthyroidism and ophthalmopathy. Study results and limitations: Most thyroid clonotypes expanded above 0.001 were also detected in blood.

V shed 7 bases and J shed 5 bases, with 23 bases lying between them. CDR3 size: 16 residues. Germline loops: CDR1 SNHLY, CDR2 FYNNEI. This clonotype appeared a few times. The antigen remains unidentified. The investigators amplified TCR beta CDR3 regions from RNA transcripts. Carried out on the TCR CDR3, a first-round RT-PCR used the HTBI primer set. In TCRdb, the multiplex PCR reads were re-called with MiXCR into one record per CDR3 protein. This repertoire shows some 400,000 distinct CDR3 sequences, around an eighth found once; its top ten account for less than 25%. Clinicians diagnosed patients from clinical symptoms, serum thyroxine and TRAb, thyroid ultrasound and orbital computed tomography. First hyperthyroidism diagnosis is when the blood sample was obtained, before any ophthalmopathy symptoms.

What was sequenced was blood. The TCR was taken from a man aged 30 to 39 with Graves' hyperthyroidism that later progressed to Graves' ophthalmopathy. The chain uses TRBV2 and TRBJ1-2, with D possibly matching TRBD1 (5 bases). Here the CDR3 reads CASTQGSHANLYGYTF. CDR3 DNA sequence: TGTGCCAGCACCCAGGGATCCCATGCAAACTTATATGGCTACACCTTC.